Following are 7 T cell receptor beta chains from one sample sequenced in a study of identical twins. One entry per CDR3 protein, called by TCRdb with MiXCR from the 5' RACE reads. The sample carries a few hundred thousand distinct CDR3 sequences, nearly 15% recorded once. These sequences were also reported in another study, on yellow fever vaccine responses in identical twins.

The sequenced sample consisted of CD4+ T cells sorted from blood. The origin of the receptors is a woman younger than 35 in good health.

V is TRBV29-1 and J is TRBJ1-4; D call uncertain. The V gene's germline CDR1 is SQVTM and CDR2 ANQGSEA. The CDR3 has 14 amino acids. Trimming took off 4 bases at V and 5 bases at J, with 14 bases between the two ends. CDR3 region: CSVVYGLRNEKLFF. CDR3 nucleotide sequence: TGCAGCGTTGTTTACGGGCTACGGAATGAAAAACTGTTTTTT.

The CDR3 here is CASSAGGIETSIEQFF. Written as DNA, the CDR3 is TGTGCCAGCAGCGCGGGGGGGATCGAGACTAGCATTGAGCAGTTCTTC. V is TRBV9 and J is TRBJ2-1; TRBD2 matches at 8 bases. The V gene end was trimmed by 3 bases and the J gene end by 9 bases; junction bases not matched to a gene: 14. The CDR3 contains 16 residues. In germline, CDR1 is SGDLS, CDR2 YYNGEE.

The chain carries TRBV10-3 and TRBJ1-2, with D maybe TRBD1 (5 bases). This CDR3 has 15 residues. Looked up from germline, CDR1 is ENHRY and CDR2 is SYGVKD. Deletions cut 0 bases from V and 3 bases from J, with 11 bases between. CDR3 protein: CAISESGQGDYGYTF. DNA of the CDR3: TGTGCCATCAGTGAGTCGGGTCAGGGAGACTATGGCTACACCTTC.

This chain uses TRBV20-1 with TRBJ2-4; D gene uncertain. This CDR3 has 11 amino acids. Germline V gene lookup returns CDR1 DFQATT and CDR2 SNEGSKA (reference sequence). Trimming left V 0 bases short and J 7 bases short, with 4 bases between. Here the CDR3 DNA reads TGCAGTGCTAGAGATGGTAACATTCAGTACTTC. This gives the protein CSARDGNIQYF.

This chain joins TRBV7-8 and TRBJ2-1; 8 nucleotides match TRBD2. Germline lookup yields CDR1 SGHVS and CDR2 FQNEAQ. With 1 base clipped from V and 8 bases from J, the junction kept 10 bases outside the gene matches. The CDR3 extends over 16 amino acids. The DNA for the CDR3 is TGTGCCAGCAGCTTAGAAGGGGCGGGAGGTCTCTATGAGCAGTTCTTC. It codes for CASSLEGAGGLYEQFF.

This sequence joins TRBV3-1 and TRBJ2-1, with a weak D call TRBD1 (5 bases). Germline CDR1 and CDR2: LGHDT and YNNKEL (reference sequence). V was cut by 2 bases and J by 3 bases, with 14 bases left in between. CDR3 length: 16 residues. The CDR3 bases are TGTGCCAGCAGCCAATTGCCAGGGTCCCTCTACAATGAGCAGTTCTTC. Its protein is CASSQLPGSLYNEQFF.

This clonotype was seen a handful of times. The chain employs TRBV29-1 and TRBJ2-5; 11 bases fit TRBD2. The V gene end was trimmed by 3 bases and the J gene end by 1 base; junction bases not matched to a gene: 4. The CDR3 has 15 amino acids. Germline V gene sequence: CDR1 SQVTM, CDR2 ANQGSEA. CDR3 sequence reads: CSVDASGGTQETQYF. For the CDR3, the DNA is TGCAGCGTTGACGCTAGCGGGGGGACCCAAGAGACCCAGTACTTC.